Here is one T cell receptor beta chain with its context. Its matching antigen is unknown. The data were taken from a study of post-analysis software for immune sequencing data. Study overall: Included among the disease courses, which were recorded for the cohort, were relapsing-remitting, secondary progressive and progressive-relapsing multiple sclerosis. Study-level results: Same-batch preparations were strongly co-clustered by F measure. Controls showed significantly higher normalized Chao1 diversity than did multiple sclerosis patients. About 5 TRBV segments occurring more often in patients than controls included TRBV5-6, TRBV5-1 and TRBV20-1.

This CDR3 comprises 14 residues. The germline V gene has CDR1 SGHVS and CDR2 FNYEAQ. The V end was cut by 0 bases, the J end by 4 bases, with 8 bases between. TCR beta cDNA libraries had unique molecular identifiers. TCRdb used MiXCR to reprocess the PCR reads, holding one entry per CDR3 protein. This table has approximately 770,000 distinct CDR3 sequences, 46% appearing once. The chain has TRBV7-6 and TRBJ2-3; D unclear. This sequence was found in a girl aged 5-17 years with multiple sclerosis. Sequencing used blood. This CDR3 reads CASSLALGADTQYF. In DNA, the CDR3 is TGTGCCAGCAGCTTAGCCCTAGGTGCAGATACGCAGTATTTT.